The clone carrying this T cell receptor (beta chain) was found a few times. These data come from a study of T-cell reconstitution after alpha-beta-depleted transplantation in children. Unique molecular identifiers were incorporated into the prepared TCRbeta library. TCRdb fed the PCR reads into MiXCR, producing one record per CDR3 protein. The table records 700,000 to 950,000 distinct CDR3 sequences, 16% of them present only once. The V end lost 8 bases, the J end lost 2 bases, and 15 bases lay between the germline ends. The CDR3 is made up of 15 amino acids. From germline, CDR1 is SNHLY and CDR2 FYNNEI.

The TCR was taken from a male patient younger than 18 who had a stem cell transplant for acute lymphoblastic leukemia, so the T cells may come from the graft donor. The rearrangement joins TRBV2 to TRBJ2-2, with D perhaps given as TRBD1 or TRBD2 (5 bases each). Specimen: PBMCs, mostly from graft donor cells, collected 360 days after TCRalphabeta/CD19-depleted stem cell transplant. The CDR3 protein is CASGDQDLNTGELFF. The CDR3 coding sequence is TGTGCCAGCGGGGACCAGGATCTTAACACCGGGGAGCTGTTTTTT.